This T cell receptor (beta chain) was sequenced for a study of T cells in localized non-small cell lung cancer. Study results and caveats: The study sequenced only one region of the tumor. As a result, intratumor heterogeneity could not be excluded and remains possible. Uninvolved adjacent lung showed the highest T cell clonality, exceeding tumor.

For this clone: The antigen remains unidentified.

Libraries were prepared by immunoSEQ multiplex PCR; TCRdb keeps only in-frame clonotypes and omits some of them. The data hold 20,000 to 25,000 clones, with roughly nine tenths observed a single time. The material sequenced was peripheral blood, taken before any cancer treatment. The TCR originated in a male donor older than 55 with stage I lung adenocarcinoma.

In DNA, the CDR3 is TGTGCCAGCAGCCAAAGACAGGGCAAACTATCTAACAATGAGCAGTTCTTC. It codes for CASSQRQGKLSNNEQFF. This rearrangement joins TRBV7-2 to TRBJ2-1; 7 nucleotides agree with TRBD1. V lost 5 bases and J lost 5; bases outside the gene matches: 15. The CDR3 contains 17 residues. CDR1 and CDR2 (germline): SGHTA, FQGNSA.